These 6 T cell receptor beta chains share one sample of origin, sequenced in a study of blood T cells in healthy people across ages. For the second PCR, which ran for about 7 to 11 cycles, a sample-barcoded 5' primer and a J-beta primer mix were used. Via MiXCR, TCRdb re-called the 5' RACE reads, giving one row per CDR3 protein. The sample lists some 1.6 million distinct CDR3 sequences, about 35% occurring once. The source material was blood. These receptors were collected from a woman aged 30 to 39 in good health.

This clonotype was seen at least ten times. This chain uses TRBV12-3 or TRBV12-4 with TRBJ2-5; 8 nucleotides agree with TRBD2. V trimming: 7 bases; J trimming: 4 bases; junction bases outside the gene matches: 14. This CDR3 is built from 16 residues. CDR3 in amino acids: CASNDYREGLGETQYF. CDR3 bases: TGTGCCAGCAATGATTACCGGGAGGGCCTTGGAGAGACCCAGTACTTC.

V usage is TRBV4-1 and J usage is TRBJ2-5, with 7 nucleotides matching TRBD2. The tail of the sequence fits TRBJ2-7 better, so the J call may be wrong. There are 16 residues in the CDR3. Germline CDR1 reads MGHRA; CDR2 reads YSYEKL. The CDR3 region has the DNA TGCGCCAGCAGCCAAGAGAGGACTGGGGGGGTCTACGAGCAGTACTTC. Translation gives CASSQERTGGVYEQYF.

This clonotype was seen ten or more times. The chain combines TRBV20-1 with TRBJ1-2, with unresolved D. Trimming left V 4 bases short and J 5 bases short, with 11 bases between. The V gene's germline CDR1 is DFQATT and CDR2 SNEGSKA (reference sequence). This CDR3 contains 12 residues. This CDR3 reads CSAKGVGYGYTF. CDR3 nucleotides: TGCAGTGCTAAGGGAGTTGGATATGGCTACACCTTC.

This clonotype was seen a few times. The chain carries TRBV6-4 and TRBJ2-1; 7 bases line up with TRBD1. The V and J ends lost 3 bases and 7 bases, in that order; junction bases with no gene match: 6. In germline, CDR1 is MRHNA, CDR2 SNTAGT. The length of the CDR3 is 14 residues. The CDR3 spells CASSEVQGFNEQFF. The CDR3 coding sequence is TGTGCCAGCAGTGAGGTACAGGGGTTTAATGAGCAGTTCTTC.

This clonotype was recorded at least ten times. This chain links TRBV4-1 with TRBJ2-7, with D possibly matching TRBD1 (6 bases). Between the trimmed V and J ends, which lost 4 bases and 3 bases, there was a span of 10 bases. This CDR3 has 13 amino acids. CDR1 and CDR2 (germline): MGHRA, YSYEKL. The CDR3 DNA follows: TGCGCCAGCAGCCGGGGGCGGATCTACGAGCAGTACTTC. Protein sequence: CASSRGRIYEQYF.

This chain joins TRBV7-8 and TRBJ2-1; D call uncertain. CDR3 size: 13 residues. V was shortened by 3 bases and J by 6 bases, with 9 bases between the two germline ends. The V gene's germline CDR1 is SGHVS and CDR2 FQNEAQ. The CDR3 bases are TGTGCCAGCAGCTTTCGGGTCAGCAATGAGCAGTTCTTC. It translates to CASSFRVSNEQFF. Variable domain in full (rest from reference TRBV7-8 and TRBJ2-1): GAGVSQSPRYKVAKRGQDVALRCDPISGHVSLFWYQQALGQGPEFLTYFQNEAQLDKSGLPSDRFFAERPEGSVSTLKIQRTQQEDSAVYLCASSFRVSNEQFFGPGTRLTVL.